This T cell receptor (beta chain) was sequenced for a study of T cells after yellow fever vaccination. Study context: Fractions of low cell number were prepared using SMART-Seq v4 Ultra Low Input. Overall study results and limits: The CD4 compartment and the CD8 compartment contained a small share of clonotypes in common. Booster sampling recovered most clones from primary vaccination (roughly 96% CD4, around 90% CD8).

By 5'RACE template switching, TCR cDNA was produced, with a universal primer site and UMIs added in the process. Each CDR3 protein gets one entry after TCRdb re-called the 5' RACE reads with MiXCR. This sample has about 330,000 distinct CDR3 sequences, with about 6.6% found just once. Germline V gives CDR1 SGHTA, CDR2 FQGNSA. Trimming cost V 5 bases and J 5 bases, with 13 bases left between them. There are 14 residues in the CDR3. A note on this clonotype: Its antigen is not identified.

Sequenced here: PBMCs, sampled roughly 46 days after the first yellow fever vaccination. The V gene is TRBV7-2, the J gene TRBJ1-3; TRBD1 is a possible D gene (6 bases). The clonotype was recovered from a man in his late teens or twenties who received the YFV17D yellow fever vaccine. CDR3 amino acids: CASSPQGARNTIYF. The CDR3 DNA follows: TGTGCCAGCAGCCCACAGGGCGCTAGAAACACCATATATTTT.